This T cell receptor beta chain was documented in a study of blood T cell repertoires in COVID-19. At the level of the study: There were acute and convalescent COVID-19 samples, and they came from the United States, Italy and Spain. PBMCs, B-cell-depleted T cells, or T cells provided the cDNA or gDNA that made up the material.

Per the original data handling: Amplification from reference gene primers served as the basis for estimated nucleated cell counts. Some clones are missing from TCRdb's copy, which holds only in-frame ones; the method was immunoSEQ multiplex PCR. That table supplies the V and J calls and clone size; D and trimming were determined from the DNA. This table holds just over 300,000 clones, around 90% found once. Germline V gene data show CDR1 as SGHRS and CDR2 as YFSETQ. CDR3 length equals 14 residues. V lost 0 bases and J lost 0, with 6 bases in between. The TCR originated in a man between 18 and 35 years old with active or convalescent COVID-19. Sequencing used peripheral blood. The chain is built from TRBV5-1 and TRBJ1-1; D gene uncertain. DNA for the CDR3: TGCGCCAGCAGCTTGGCTAGTATGAACACTGAAGCTTTCTTT. It codes for CASSLASMNTEAFF.